Listed below are T cell receptor beta chains from one sample, sequenced in a study of cytomegalovirus exposure and HLA in healthy donors. The data were produced by immunoSEQ multiplex PCR, yet TCRdb's version contains in-frame clones alone and is incomplete. The table lists 120,000 to 150,000 clones, 80% of them singletons. The sequenced sample consisted of PBMCs. All receptors come from a male donor in good health and CMV-seronegative. Both conserved end residues are part of each CDR3. D genes are given only for firm matches. The size field is filled for only some rows; it gives once, few, many or a size class.

CDR3aa,CDR3nt,abundance,v_gene,d_gene,j_gene
CASSQPMGQGLPGELFF,TGTGCCAGCAGCCAGCCAATGGGACAGGGGTTACCCGGGGAGCTGTTTTTT,.,TRBV4-2,TRBD1,TRBJ2-2
CASTRGESGRTEAFF,TGTGCCAGCACCCGGGGGGAGTCCGGGCGGACTGAAGCTTTCTTT,.,TRBV6-1,.,TRBJ1-1
CASSVSVSVSNQPQHF,TGTGCCAGCAGCGTATCAGTGTCAGTTAGCAATCAGCCCCAGCATTTT,.,TRBV9,.,TRBJ1-5
CASSLTAGARGGELFF,TGTGCCAGCAGCTTAACGGCAGGGGCCAGGGGCGGGGAGCTGTTTTTT,once,TRBV7-3,.,TRBJ2-2
CASSFAGELFF,TGTGCCAGCAGTTTCGCCGGGGAGCTGTTTTTT,.,TRBV6-5,.,TRBJ2-2
CASSAPEGTGNSPNYGYTF,TGTGCCAGCAGCGCGCCCGAGGGGACAGGGAACTCCCCTAACTATGGCTACACCTTC,.,TRBV13,TRBD1,TRBJ1-2
CASSQLQGPRFYGYTF,TGTGCCAGCAGCCAACTACAGGGGCCTAGGTTTTATGGCTACACCTTC,.,TRBV4-2,TRBD1,TRBJ1-2
CASSEGSHEQYF,TGTGCCAGCAGTGAGGGGAGCCACGAGCAGTACTTC,once,TRBV2,.,TRBJ2-7
CASSGEGTWNGYTF,TGTGCCAGCAGCGGGGAGGGGACCTGGAATGGCTACACCTTC,.,TRBV5-4,.,TRBJ1-2
CASSWGGYEQYF,TGTGCCAGCAGTTGGGGCGGCTACGAGCAGTACTTC,.,TRBV28,.,TRBJ2-7
CASSRPPGGHGYTF,TGTGCCAGCAGCCGTCCCCCAGGGGGCCACGGCTACACCTTC,.,TRBV28,TRBD1,TRBJ1-2
CASSRRTGSNEQFF,TGTGCCAGCTCACGACGGACAGGGTCAAATGAGCAGTTCTTC,.,TRBV18,TRBD1,TRBJ2-1
CASGSGQHYGYTF,TGTGCCAGCGGTTCAGGGCAGCACTATGGCTACACCTTC,.,TRBV2,.,TRBJ1-2
CASSPGGSYEQYF,TGTGCCAGCAGCCCGGGGGGATCCTACGAGCAGTACTTC,.,TRBV11-2,TRBD2,TRBJ2-7
CASSRQGKLFF,TGTGCCAGCAGCCGGCAGGGAAAACTGTTTTTT,.,TRBV11-2,.,TRBJ1-4
CASSWGQGLNQPQHF,TGTGCCAGCAGTTGGGGACAGGGGTTAAATCAGCCCCAGCATTTT,.,TRBV28,TRBD1,TRBJ1-5
CASSSYLSNQPQHF,TGTGCCAGCAGTTCCTACCTAAGCAATCAGCCCCAGCATTTT,few,TRBV28,.,TRBJ1-5
CASSLPPGQGVSEQYF,TGTGCCAGCAGCTTACCTCCGGGACAGGGCGTAAGCGAGCAGTACTTC,.,TRBV7-9,TRBD1,TRBJ2-7
CASSEARTGLSRPQHF,TGTGCCAGCAGTGAAGCAAGGACAGGGTTGTCCCGGCCCCAGCATTTT,once,TRBV6-1,TRBD1,TRBJ1-5